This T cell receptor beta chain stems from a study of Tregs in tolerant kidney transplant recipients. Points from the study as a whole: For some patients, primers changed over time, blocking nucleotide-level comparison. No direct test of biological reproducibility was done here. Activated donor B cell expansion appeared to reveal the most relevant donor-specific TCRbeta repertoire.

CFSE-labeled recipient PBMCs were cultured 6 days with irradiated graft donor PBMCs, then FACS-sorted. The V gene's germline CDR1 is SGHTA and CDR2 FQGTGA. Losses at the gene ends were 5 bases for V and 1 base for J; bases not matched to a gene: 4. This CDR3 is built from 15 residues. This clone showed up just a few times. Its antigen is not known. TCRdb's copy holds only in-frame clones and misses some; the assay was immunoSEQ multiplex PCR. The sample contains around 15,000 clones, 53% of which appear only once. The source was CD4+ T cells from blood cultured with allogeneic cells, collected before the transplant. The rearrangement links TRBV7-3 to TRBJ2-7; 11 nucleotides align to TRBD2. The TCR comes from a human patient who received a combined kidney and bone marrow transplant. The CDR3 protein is CASSRSGGVSYEQYF. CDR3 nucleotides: TGTGCCAGCAGCCGTAGCGGGGGGGTTTCCTACGAGCAGTACTTC.